This TCR beta chain was retrieved from a study of cytomegalovirus exposure and HLA in healthy donors. Broader study findings: Overall, roughly 150 TCR beta chains were annotated as cytomegalovirus-associated.

Both 60 Vbeta primers and 13 Jbeta primers went into the PCR. The table came from immunoSEQ multiplex PCR; TCRdb's copy has only in-frame clones and leaves some out. The table records some 130,000 clones, roughly 70% of them present only once. Germline loops: CDR1 SEHNR, CDR2 FQNEAQ (reference sequence). Trimming pared 1 base from V and 6 bases from J, leaving 9 bases between. There are 14 residues in the CDR3. Remarks on this clone: Its antigen is still unknown.

The sequencing sample was made of PBMCs. The chain couples TRBV7-9 to TRBJ1-4; a possible D gene is TRBD1 (6 bases). The receptor was derived from a man aged 25-40 years in good health and CMV-seronegative. As DNA, the CDR3 is TGTGCCAGCAGCTTAGACGCAGGGGATGAAAAACTGTTTTTT. It is translated as CASSLDAGDEKLFF. Full variable domain (rest looked up from reference TRBV7-9 and TRBJ1-4): DTGVSQNPRHKITKRGQNVTFRCDPISEHNRLYWYRQTLGQGPEFLTYFQNEAQLEKSRLLSDRFSAERPKGSFSTLEIQRTEQGDSAMYLCASSLDAGDEKLFFGSGTQLSVL.